The sequence of this T cell receptor beta chain was determined in a study of PD-1 blockade in classical Hodgkin lymphoma. The J segment lost 2 bases and the V segment lost 4 bases, leaving 6 bases of the junction unmatched. This CDR3 contains 17 residues. Per germline, CDR1 SEHNR and CDR2 FQNEAQ (reference sequence). TCRdb's copy holds only in-frame clones and misses some; the assay was immunoSEQ multiplex PCR. The sample contains about 60,000 clones, about 90% of which appear only once. Concerning this clone itself: Its antigen is still unknown.

Study observations and caveats: Relapsed/refractory patients reportedly had the lowest baseline TCR diversity, below newly diagnosed patients, who were below healthy donors.

Time point here: cycle 4 day 1 (C4D1), after around six weeks of nivolumab. Following autologous stem cell transplantation, relapse occurred in every patient, and exposure to brentuximab vedotin varied. Relapsed/refractory classical Hodgkin lymphoma patients had complete, partial or progressive responses. The sequence came from a human donor with classical Hodgkin lymphoma. Sequenced material: peripheral blood mononuclear cells (PBMCs), taken before the fourth cycle of nivolumab. This chain joins TRBV7-9 and TRBJ2-1; 12 bases are shared with TRBD2. The CDR3 nucleotides read TGTGCCAGCAGCTCCACTAGCGGGGGGCTTACCTACAATGAGCAGTTCTTC. Protein sequence: CASSSTSGGLTYNEQFF.